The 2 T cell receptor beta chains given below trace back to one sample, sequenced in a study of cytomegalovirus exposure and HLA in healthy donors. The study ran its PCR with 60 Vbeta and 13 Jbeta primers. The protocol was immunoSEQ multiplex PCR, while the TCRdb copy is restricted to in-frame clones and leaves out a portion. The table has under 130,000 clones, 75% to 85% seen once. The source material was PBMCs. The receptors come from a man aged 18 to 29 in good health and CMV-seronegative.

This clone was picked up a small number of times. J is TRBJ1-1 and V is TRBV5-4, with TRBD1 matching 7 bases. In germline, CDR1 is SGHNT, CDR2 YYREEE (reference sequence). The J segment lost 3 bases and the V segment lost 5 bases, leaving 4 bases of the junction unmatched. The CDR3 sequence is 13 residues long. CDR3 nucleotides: TGTGCCAGCAGGGGCCAGGGGGACACTGAAGCTTTCTTT. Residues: CASRGQGDTEAFF.

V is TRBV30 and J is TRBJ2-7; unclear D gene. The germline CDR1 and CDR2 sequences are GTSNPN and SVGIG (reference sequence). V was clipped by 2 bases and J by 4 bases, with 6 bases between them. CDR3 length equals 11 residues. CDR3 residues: CAWSSAYEQYF. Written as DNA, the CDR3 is TGTGCCTGGAGTAGTGCGTACGAGCAGTACTTC. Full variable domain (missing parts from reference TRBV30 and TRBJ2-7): SQTIHQWPATLVQPVGSPLSLECTVEGTSNPNLYWYRQAAGRGLQLLFYSVGIGQISSEVPQNLSASRPQDRQFILSSKKLLLSDSGFYLCAWSSAYEQYFGPGTRLTVT.